This T cell receptor (beta chain) appears in the sequencing data of a study of HIV-infected patients and healthy controls. Germline V CDR1 and CDR2: GTSNPN, SVGIG (reference sequence). Trimming pared 3 bases from V and 4 bases from J, leaving 7 bases between. This CDR3 region has 12 residues. This clonotype came up many times. Antigen unknown. Whole blood was used without fractionation, so all unsorted peripheral T cells were included. cDNA was made from approximately 500 ng RNA using alpha and beta constant primers. Each of the alpha and beta chains got its own library through chain-specific third strand synthesis with indices. TCRdb called the 5' RACE reads again in MiXCR, with one record for every CDR3 protein. The data show over 15,000 distinct CDR3 sequences, roughly a tenth seen once. Study findings and constraints: Significantly higher mean Gini indices appeared in HIV-infected repertoires, possibly reflecting oligoclonality.

The sample comprised blood. The receptor was isolated from an adult in good health. This chain connects TRBV30 to TRBJ2-1; D is perhaps TRBD2 (5 bases). The CDR3 sequence: CAWRDSYNEQFF. The DNA for the CDR3 is TGTGCCTGGAGGGACTCGTACAATGAGCAGTTCTTC. Full variable domain (remainder filled in from reference TRBV30 and TRBJ2-1): SQTIHQWPATLVQPVGSPLSLECTVEGTSNPNLYWYRQAAGRGLQLLFYSVGIGQISSEVPQNLSASRPQDRQFILSSKKLLLSDSGFYLCAWRDSYNEQFFGPGTRLTVL.